This T cell receptor beta chain appears in the sequencing data of a study of cytomegalovirus exposure and HLA in healthy donors. General study points: Apart from CMV serostatus, no immune exposure information was available. About 87% or about 30% of the time was how often most TCR beta V segments were productive, according to an earlier analysis.

This clone was seen a single time. The antigen remains undetermined. V gave up 2 bases and J gave up 2 bases; unmatched junction bases: 6. Germline CDR1 SGHRS, CDR2 YFSETQ. The CDR3 totals 15 residues. PCR amplification relied on 60 Vbeta primers (plus 13 Jbeta primers). Profiled with immunoSEQ multiplex PCR; TCRdb holds only in-frame clones, not every one. In the table there are 200,000 to 250,000 clones, 60% to 80% of which are singletons. This clonotype was obtained from a woman in her twenties or thirties in good health and CMV-seronegative. Sequenced: PBMCs. The chain couples TRBV5-1 to TRBJ2-7; 8 bases align to TRBD2. The CDR3: CASSFYSGRAYEQYF. The CDR3 DNA sequence: TGCGCCAGCAGCTTTTACTCCGGGAGGGCCTACGAGCAGTACTTC.